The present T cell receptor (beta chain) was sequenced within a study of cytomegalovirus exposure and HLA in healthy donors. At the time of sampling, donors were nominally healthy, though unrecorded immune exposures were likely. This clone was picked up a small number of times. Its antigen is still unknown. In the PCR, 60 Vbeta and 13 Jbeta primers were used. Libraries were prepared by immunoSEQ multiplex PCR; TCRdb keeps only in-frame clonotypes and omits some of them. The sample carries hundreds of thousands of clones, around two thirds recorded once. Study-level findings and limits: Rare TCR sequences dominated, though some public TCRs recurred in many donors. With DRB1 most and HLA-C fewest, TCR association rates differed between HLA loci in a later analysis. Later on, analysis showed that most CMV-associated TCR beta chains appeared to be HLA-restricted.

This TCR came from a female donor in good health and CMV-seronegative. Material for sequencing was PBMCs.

The CDR3 spells CASSNPGTGLNTEAFF. The CDR3 DNA is TGTGCCAGCAGCAACCCCGGGACAGGCTTGAACACTGAAGCTTTCTTT. The J gene is TRBJ1-1, the V gene TRBV21-1; the table calls TRBD1, which could not be checked here. TRBV21-1 is flagged as a pseudogene. The CDR3 loop spans 16 amino acids.